The clone carrying this T cell receptor beta chain turned up a few times. Antigen: not known. CDR1 DFQATT and CDR2 SNEGSKA come from the germline V gene (reference sequence). Trimming removed 0 bases from V and 5 bases from J, with 13 bases in between. This CDR3 is 14 amino acids long. This entry belongs to a study of response to subunit inactivated influenza vaccine. A single record per CDR3 protein comes from TCRdb applying MiXCR to the RT-PCR reads. The repertoire holds roughly 570,000 distinct CDR3 sequences, with about 15% as singletons. General study points: That few new T cells are recruited by each seasonal influenza vaccination was the authors' suggestion.

This TCR derives from a man aged 45-65 years who received an inactivated influenza vaccine. The rearrangement uses TRBV20-1 and TRBJ1-2, with D perhaps matching TRBD1 (5 bases). Specimen: PBMCs from blood, collected about 13 days after vaccination. The CDR3 DNA follows: TGCAGTGCTAGAGATCCTTGGGGGACTTATGGCTACACCTTC. It yields the protein CSARDPWGTYGYTF.